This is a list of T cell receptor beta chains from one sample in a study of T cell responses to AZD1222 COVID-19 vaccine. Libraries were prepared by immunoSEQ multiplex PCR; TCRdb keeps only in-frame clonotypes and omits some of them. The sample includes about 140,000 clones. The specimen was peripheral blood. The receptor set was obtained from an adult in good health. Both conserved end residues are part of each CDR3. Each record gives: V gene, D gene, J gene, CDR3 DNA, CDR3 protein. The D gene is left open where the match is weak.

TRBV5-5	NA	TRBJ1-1	TGTGCCAGCAGCTTGCACAGGGTGAACACTGAAGCTTTCTTT	CASSLHRVNTEAFF
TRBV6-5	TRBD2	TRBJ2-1	TGTGCCAGCAGTTACAGGGGCGGGGGGAACTACAATGAGCAGTTCTTC	CASSYRGGGNYNEQFF
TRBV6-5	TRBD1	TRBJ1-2	TGTGCCAGCATCAGGGGGGGGCTAACGGATGGCTACACCTTC	CASIRGGLTDGYTF
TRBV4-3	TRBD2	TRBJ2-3	TGCGCCAGCAGCCAGGGTTATAGCGGGGTTGGCACAGATACGCAGTATTTT	CASSQGYSGVGTDTQYF
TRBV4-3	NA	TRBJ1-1	TGCGCCAGCAGCCAACGACAGGTTGCCGCTGAAGCTTTCTTT	CASSQRQVAAEAFF
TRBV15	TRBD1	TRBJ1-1	TGTGCCACCAGCAGAGAGAGGGACAGTTACACTGAAGCTTTCTTT	CATSRERDSYTEAFF
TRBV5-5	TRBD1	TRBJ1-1	TGTGCCAGCAGCACCTCGACAGGGGGGACTGAAGCTTTCTTT	CASSTSTGGTEAFF
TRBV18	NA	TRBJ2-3	TGTGCCAGCTCACCACGCGGACGGGCAGATACGCAGTATTTT	CASSPRGRADTQYF
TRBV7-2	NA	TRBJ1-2	TGTGCCAGCAGCCCACGGGTCAGATCCTCCTATGGCTACACCTTC	CASSPRVRSSYGYTF
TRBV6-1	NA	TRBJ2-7	TGTGCCAGCAGTGATATTCAGGGGGGTTCCTACGAGCAGTACTTC	CASSDIQGGSYEQYF
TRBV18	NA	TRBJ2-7	TGTGCCAGCTCACCACCAGTAGGGACCTCCTACGAGCAGTACTTC	CASSPPVGTSYEQYF
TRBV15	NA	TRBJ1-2	TGTGCCACCAGCAGAGATTTAGGGGCAGGGAGCTATGGCTACACCTTC	CATSRDLGAGSYGYTF
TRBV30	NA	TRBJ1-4	TGTGCCTGGAGTGTAGCCCCAACTAATGAAAAACTGTTTTTT	CAWSVAPTNEKLFF
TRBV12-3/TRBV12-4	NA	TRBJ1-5	TGTGCCAGCAGTAGGGGGGGCAATCAGCCCCAGCATTTT	CASSRGGNQPQHF
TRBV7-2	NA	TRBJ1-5	TGTGCCAGCAGCCGGCTGGAAGGGCCCCAGCATTTT	CASSRLEGPQHF
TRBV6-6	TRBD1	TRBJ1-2	TGTGCCAGCAGGGACAGGGGGCGGGATAACTATGGCTACACCTTC	CASRDRGRDNYGYTF
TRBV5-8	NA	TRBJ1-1	TGTGCCAGCAGCTTGGTTGAAGCTTTCTTT	CASSLVEAFF
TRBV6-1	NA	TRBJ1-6	TGTGCCAGCAGTGAAGAAGAGGGTCAGGGATCACCCCTCCACTTT	CASSEEEGQGSPLHF
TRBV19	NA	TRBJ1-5	TGTGCCAGTAGTAGCCAGCGGCAGCCCCAGCATTTT	CASSSQRQPQHF
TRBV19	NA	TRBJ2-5	TGTGCCAGTAGGTCGGGCTGGGGCCAAGAGACCCAGTACTTC	CASRSGWGQETQYF
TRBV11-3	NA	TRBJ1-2	TGTGCCAGCAGCTTTTCGCAAACTGGCTACACCTTC	CASSFSQTGYTF
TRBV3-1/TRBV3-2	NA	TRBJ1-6	TGTGCCAGCAGCTTGCAGCAAACTAATTCACCCCTCCACTTT	CASSLQQTNSPLHF
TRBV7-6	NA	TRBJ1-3	TGTGCCAGCAGCTTAGCAGGCCTACCCTCTGGAAACACCATATATTTT	CASSLAGLPSGNTIYF
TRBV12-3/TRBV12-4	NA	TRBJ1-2	TGTGCCAGCAGTTTAACGTACGATGGCTACACCTTC	CASSLTYDGYTF
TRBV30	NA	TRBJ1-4	TGTGCCTGGAGTGTATCCGGGTTTAATGAAAAACTGTTTTTT	CAWSVSGFNEKLFF
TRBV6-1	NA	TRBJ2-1	TGTGCCAGCAGTGAAATGTTGGGGCAGGTGAATGAGCAGTTCTTC	CASSEMLGQVNEQFF
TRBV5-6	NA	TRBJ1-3	TGTGCCAGCAGCTTGGTGGTCTCAGATGGAAACACCATATATTTT	CASSLVVSDGNTIYF
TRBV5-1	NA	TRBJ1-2	TGCGCCAGCAGCGGGGACCGACTCTCCTATGGCTACACCTTC	CASSGDRLSYGYTF
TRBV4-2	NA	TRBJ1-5	TGTGCCAGCAGCCACCCGGGGGGAGGGGTGGATCAGCCCCAGCATTTT	CASSHPGGGVDQPQHF
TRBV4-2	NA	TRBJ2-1	TGTGCCAGCAGCAAAGGGGACTTTGAGCAGTTCTTC	CASSKGDFEQFF
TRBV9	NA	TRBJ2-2	TGTGCCAGCAGCGTAGTCCATCGCCCCCACAACACCGGGGAGCTGTTTTTT	CASSVVHRPHNTGELFF
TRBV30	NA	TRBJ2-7	TGTGCCTGGAGTGTGTCAGGGGTCCAATACGAGCAGTACTTC	CAWSVSGVQYEQYF
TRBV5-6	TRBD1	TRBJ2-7	TGTGCCAGCAGCCTACAGGACAGGCCCTACTCCTACGAGCAGTACTTC	CASSLQDRPYSYEQYF
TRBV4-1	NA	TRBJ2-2	TGCGCCAGCAGCCAAGACAAGTCGGTACACGCGAACACCGGGGAGCTGTTTTTT	CASSQDKSVHANTGELFF
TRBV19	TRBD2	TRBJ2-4	TGTGCCAGTAGTACAAGCGGGGGGGTTATTCAGTACTTC	CASSTSGGVIQYF
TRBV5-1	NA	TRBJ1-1	TGCGCCAGCAGGATCGAAGACCTCTACACTGAAGCTTTCTTT	CASRIEDLYTEAFF
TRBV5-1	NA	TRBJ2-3	TGCGCCAGCAGCTCCCGTCTAGGGTCGAGCACAGATACGCAGTATTTT	CASSSRLGSSTDTQYF
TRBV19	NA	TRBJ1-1	TGTGCCAGTAGTATCTCGGGTTCGGGGAACACTGAAGCTTTCTTT	CASSISGSGNTEAFF
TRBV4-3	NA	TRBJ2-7	TGCGCCAGCAGCCAGCGACAGTCCTCTCGGCAGTACTTC	CASSQRQSSRQYF
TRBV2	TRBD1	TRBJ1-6	TGTGCCAGCAGTGGACAGGGGAATTCACCCCTCCACTTT	CASSGQGNSPLHF
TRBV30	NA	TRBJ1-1	TGTGCCTGGAAGGAGGGGCCGTCGAACACTGAAGCTTTCTTT	CAWKEGPSNTEAFF
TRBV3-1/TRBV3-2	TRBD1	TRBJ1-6	TGTGCCAGCAGCCAAGGAGGGACAGGTAGCTCACCCCTCCACTTT	CASSQGGTGSSPLHF
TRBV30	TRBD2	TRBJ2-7	TGTGCCTGGAGCCTCGGGGCGGGGGTTCTTTACGAGCAGTACTTC	CAWSLGAGVLYEQYF
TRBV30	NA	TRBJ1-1	TGTGCCTGGAGTGGGACAGCTTCAAACACTGAAGCTTTCTTT	CAWSGTASNTEAFF
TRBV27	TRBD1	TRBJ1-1	TGTGCCAGCAGTTCAACCTCCGGGACAGGTGAAGCTTTCTTT	CASSSTSGTGEAFF
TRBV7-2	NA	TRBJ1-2	TGTGCCAGCAGCCGGACGAGGGCTAACTATGGCTACACCTTC	CASSRTRANYGYTF
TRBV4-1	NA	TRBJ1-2	TGCGCCAGCAGCCAAGATTCCCCCAGCGGCTATGGCTACACCTTC	CASSQDSPSGYGYTF
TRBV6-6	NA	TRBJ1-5	TGTGCCAGCAGTTACCCCTCCCGAGGGTCCAATCAGCCCCAGCATTTT	CASSYPSRGSNQPQHF
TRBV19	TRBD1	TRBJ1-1	TGTGCCAGTAGTTCACCGGGACAGGGTGTCGAAGCTTTCTTT	CASSSPGQGVEAFF